This T cell receptor (beta chain) was sequenced in a study of OX40 agonist ivuxolimab in advanced cancers. As for the study in general: Treatment received earlier with anti-PD-1, anti-PD-L1 or anti-CTLA-4 agents was allowed, and more than 30% had some.

V dropped 0 bases and J dropped 0 bases, with 7 bases sitting between them. The CDR3 has 15 residues. CDR1 and CDR2 (germline): SGDLS, YYNGEE. Details on this clone: What it binds is not known.

Profiled with immunoSEQ multiplex PCR; TCRdb holds only in-frame clones, not every one. This table holds more than 95,000 clones, over 75% found once. Study findings and constraints: Expansion of clones was among the lowest in partial responders at 0.1-3.0 mg/kg.

Blood sampling took place at baseline, cycle 4 day 1, and cycle 7 day 1. Source: CD4+ or CD8+ T cells sorted from blood, taken in a trial of the OX40 agonist ivuxolimab. The chain carries TRBV9 and TRBJ2-1; TRBD2 might be the D (5 bases). This TCR came from an adult with an advanced solid tumor such as melanoma, head and neck, liver or kidney cancer. This CDR3 is CASSVAGNSYNEQFF. The CDR3, as DNA: TGTGCCAGCAGCGTAGCGGGGAACTCCTACAATGAGCAGTTCTTC.